Following are 29 T cell receptor beta chains from one sample sequenced in a study of blood T cell repertoires in COVID-19. The data were produced by immunoSEQ multiplex PCR, yet TCRdb's version contains in-frame clones alone and is incomplete. This sample has roughly 400,000 clones, with roughly 88% found just once. The sample consisted of PBMCs or T cells enriched from blood (not recorded which). The receptors derive from a woman between 18 and 30 years old who had been exposed to COVID-19.

The chain uses TRBV19 and TRBJ1-1; the D gene is possibly TRBD1 (6 bases). Germline V CDR1 and CDR2: LNHDA, SQIVND (reference sequence). V was clipped by 6 bases and J by 3 bases, with 20 bases between them. This CDR3 contains 16 residues. The CDR3 DNA sequence: TGTGCCAGTAGGGGGGCGGACAGTGAATCGGACACTGAAGCTTTCTTT. Protein product: CASRGADSESDTEAFF. Full variable domain (remainder filled in from reference TRBV19 and TRBJ1-1): DGGITQSPKYLFRKEGQNVTLSCEQNLNHDAMYWYRQDPGQGLRLIYYSQIVNDFQKGDIAEGYSVSREKKESFPLTVTSAQKNPTAFYLCASRGADSESDTEAFFGQGTRLTVV.

The chain employs TRBV6-5 and TRBJ2-7; tentative D call: TRBD1 (6 bases). This CDR3 comprises 15 residues. Trimming pared 5 bases from V and 0 bases from J, leaving 14 bases between. Germline CDR1 MNHEY, CDR2 SVGAGI. The CDR3 loop reads CASSRDTTHSYEQYF. DNA of the CDR3: TGTGCCAGCAGTCGGGACACTACCCACTCCTACGAGCAGTACTTC.

The V gene is TRBV5-4, the J gene TRBJ2-1; a possible D gene is TRBD2 (7 bases). The CDR3 extends over 15 amino acids. The V gene lost 4 bases and the J gene lost 5 bases, with 16 bases spanning the gap. In germline, CDR1 is SGHNT, CDR2 YYREEE (reference sequence). CDR3 sequence reads: CASSAWGGLDNEQFF. CDR3 DNA sequence: TGTGCCAGCAGCGCATGGGGGGGCCTAGACAATGAGCAGTTCTTC.

This chain links TRBV28 with TRBJ2-2; D not certain. V was clipped by 11 bases and J by 0 bases, with 10 bases between them. This CDR3 is built from 13 residues. CDR1 is MDHEN, CDR2 SYDVKM, per germline. Here the CDR3 DNA reads TGTGCCGGGCAGGCCGCGAACACCGGGGAGCTGTTTTTT. As protein: CAGQAANTGELFF.

The CDR3 loop reads CASSGPGQGYYGYTF. CDR3 DNA: TGTGCCAGTAGTGGACCGGGACAGGGGTACTATGGCTACACCTTC. The V call is TRBV19, the J call TRBJ1-2; 10 bases agree with TRBD1. The trim removed 5 bases at V and 3 bases at J, leaving 6 bases unmatched. The V gene's germline CDR1 is LNHDA and CDR2 SQIVND (reference sequence). The CDR3 sequence is 15 residues long.

The rearrangement links TRBV28 to TRBJ2-7; weak D call: TRBD1 (6 bases). Germline assignment: CDR1 MDHEN and CDR2 SYDVKM. The CDR3 extends over 15 amino acids. Trimming took off 6 bases at V and 0 bases at J, with 15 bases between the two ends. Here the CDR3 reads CASSPQRGTSYEQYF. As DNA, the CDR3 is TGTGCCAGCAGCCCCCAGAGGGGGACCTCCTACGAGCAGTACTTC. Using reference TRBV28 and TRBJ2-7 for the parts outside the CDR3, the full variable domain is DVKVTQSSRYLVKRTGEKVFLECVQDMDHENMFWYRQDPGLGLRLIYFSYDVKMKEKGDIPEGYSVSREKKERFSLILESASTNQTSMYLCASSPQRGTSYEQYFGPGTRLTVT.

This sequence joins TRBV6-5 and TRBJ1-6, with D unresolved. The CDR3 spans 16 residues. Germline CDR1 reads MNHEY; CDR2 reads SVGAGI. Deletions cut 0 bases from V and 1 base from J, with 7 bases between. DNA of the CDR3: TGTGCCAGCAGTTACTCGGAGGGATCCTATAATTCACCCCTCCACTTT. Translating gives CASSYSEGSYNSPLHF.

The chain has TRBV20-1 and TRBJ2-7; D is perhaps TRBD2 (6 bases). This CDR3 has 15 residues. The germline V gene has CDR1 DFQATT and CDR2 SNEGSKA (reference sequence). The ends were cut back, 3 bases at V and 0 bases at J, with 15 bases in the middle. The CDR3 DNA follows: TGCAGTGCTAGTGGCGGGGAACATAGCTCCTACGAGCAGTACTTC. As protein: CSASGGEHSSYEQYF.

This clone occurred once. The chain carries TRBV6-5 and TRBJ2-1, with TRBD2 matching 10 bases. V trimming: 7 bases; J trimming: 6 bases; junction bases outside the gene matches: 6. This CDR3 comprises 14 residues. Per the germline V gene, CDR1 is MNHEY and CDR2 is SVGAGI. This chain's CDR3 is CASTLVAGGNEQFF. As DNA, the CDR3 is TGTGCCAGCACCTTGGTAGCGGGAGGCAATGAGCAGTTCTTC.

This chain links TRBV6-5 with TRBJ2-1; TRBD2 matches at 14 bases. The CDR3 has 16 residues. The germline V gene has CDR1 MNHEY and CDR2 SVGAGI. J lost 7 bases, V lost 2 bases, and 4 bases had no gene match. The CDR3 region has the DNA TGTGCCAGCAGTTACAGGACTAGCGGGGGGTTGAATGAGCAGTTCTTC. Amino acid sequence: CASSYRTSGGLNEQFF.

CDR3 sequence reads: CSASGSTSYPLETQYF. CDR3 DNA sequence: TGCAGTGCTAGTGGGAGTACTAGTTATCCGTTGGAGACCCAGTACTTC. The V gene is TRBV20-1, the J gene TRBJ2-5, with D perhaps TRBD2 (5 bases). V lost 3 bases to trimming and J lost 5 bases, with 22 bases between them. This CDR3 region has 16 residues. The germline V gene encodes CDR1 DFQATT and CDR2 SNEGSKA (reference sequence).

This clone was seen once. The chain has TRBV9 and TRBJ1-2; weak D call: TRBD1 (5 bases). V lost 2 bases to trimming and J lost 6 bases, with 11 bases between them. This CDR3 has 13 residues. The germline CDR1 and CDR2 sequences are SGDLS and YYNGEE. In nucleotides, the CDR3 is TGTGCCAGCAGCGTTTTCCAGGGTGATGGCTACACCTTC. It encodes CASSVFQGDGYTF.

The chain recombines TRBV28 with TRBJ1-4; possibly TRBD1 for D (6 bases). Germline CDR1 MDHEN, CDR2 SYDVKM. The CDR3 spans 17 residues. V was cut by 3 bases and J by 3 bases, with 17 bases left in between. For the CDR3, the DNA is TGTGCCAGCAGTTTGGCAGGGGTCTTCGCAGCTAATGAAAAACTGTTTTTT. Translated: CASSLAGVFAANEKLFF.

This rearrangement joins TRBV19 to TRBJ2-4; TRBD1 agrees at 9 bases. V shed 0 bases, J shed 7 bases, and the junction held 10 bases outside the gene matches. This CDR3 contains 17 residues. Germline CDR1 LNHDA, CDR2 SQIVND (reference sequence). The CDR3 region has the DNA TGTGCCAGTAGTATAGACCTTGGGACAGGGAGCGGTAACATTCAGTACTTC. Its protein is CASSIDLGTGSGNIQYF.

The rearrangement joins TRBV11-2 to TRBJ2-1; D is ambiguous. The CDR3 totals 13 residues. The germline V and J ends were trimmed by 3 bases and 5 bases, with 8 bases remaining between them. Germline values: CDR1 SGHAT, CDR2 FQNNGV. The CDR3 DNA reads as TGTGCCAGCAGCTTTTCGCGGAACAATGAGCAGTTCTTC. It encodes CASSFSRNNEQFF.

This chain uses TRBV4-1 with TRBJ2-1, with 10 bases fitting TRBD2. The V gene's germline CDR1 is MGHRA and CDR2 YSYEKL. Trimming cost V 0 bases and J 9 bases; bases outside gene matches: 11. The CDR3 is 17 residues long. The CDR3 nucleotides read TGCGCCAGCAGCCAAGAAGTGCGACTAGCGGGTGGGCTTGAGCAGTTCTTC. It codes for CASSQEVRLAGGLEQFF.

V gene TRBV7-2 combines with J gene TRBJ1-2; D possibly corresponds to TRBD1 (6 bases). Trimming pared 0 bases from V and 4 bases from J, leaving 9 bases between. The CDR3 has 14 residues. The germline V gene encodes CDR1 SGHTA and CDR2 FQGNSA. CDR3 sequence (DNA): TGTGCCAGCAGCTTAGCCCGGGACATCTATGGCTACACCTTC. This encodes CASSLARDIYGYTF.

This clone was detected a few times. A read error may produce the germline difference seen at one junction end. CDR3 residues: CASRLVAGGIGSYNEQFF. The CDR3 nucleotides are TGTGCCAGCAGGTTGGTGGCGGGAGGTATCGGTTCCTACAATGAGCAGTTCTTC. The chain joins TRBV5-8 to TRBJ2-1; 8 bases map to TRBD2. CDR3 length: 18 residues. Germline values: CDR1 SGHTS, CDR2 YDEGEE.

Only one count was recorded for this clone. V usage is TRBV28 and J usage is TRBJ2-3; no clear D. The CDR3 length is 13 residues. The germline V and J ends were trimmed by 6 bases and 1 base, with 8 bases remaining between them. CDR1 is MDHEN, CDR2 SYDVKM, per germline. CDR3 residues: CASSLGGTDTQYF. CDR3 DNA sequence: TGTGCCAGCAGCCTAGGAGGCACAGATACGCAGTATTTT.

The chain couples TRBV6-5 to TRBJ2-7; the D gene is possibly TRBD2 (6 bases). The CDR3 spans 12 residues. The V end lost 6 bases, the J end lost 5 bases, and 11 bases lay between the germline ends. Germline V CDR1 and CDR2: MNHEY, SVGAGI. The CDR3 spells CASRLASNEQYF. The CDR3 DNA is TGTGCCAGCAGACTAGCTTCGAACGAGCAGTACTTC.

The chain uses TRBV3-1 (or the pseudogene TRBV3-2) and TRBJ2-3; TRBD2 might be the D (6 bases). The CDR3 has 15 amino acids. Germline assignment: CDR1 LGHDT and CDR2 YNNKEL (reference sequence). V was clipped by 4 bases and J by 3 bases, with 14 bases between them. The CDR3 bases are TGTGCCAGCAGCCCGTCCGGGACTGGTACAGATACGCAGTATTTT. Translation gives CASSPSGTGTDTQYF.

The rearrangement joins TRBV9 to TRBJ1-5, with D possibly matching TRBD1 (6 bases). This CDR3 is 15 amino acids long. The ends were cut back, 4 bases at V and 4 bases at J, with 15 bases in the middle. From germline, CDR1 is SGDLS and CDR2 YYNGEE. Here the CDR3 DNA reads TGTGCCAGCAGCTCGGGACACCACGGGAATCAGCCCCAGCATTTT. The encoded protein is CASSSGHHGNQPQHF.

The sample holds one count of this clone. V is TRBV7-6 and J is TRBJ2-1; 7 nucleotides match TRBD1. CDR1 is SGHVS, CDR2 FNYEAQ, per germline. V lost 1 base to trimming and J lost 2 bases; unmatched junction nucleotides: 2. CDR3 length: 15 amino acids. The CDR3: CASSLEDRAYNEQFF. In nucleotides, the CDR3 is TGTGCCAGCAGCTTAGAAGACAGGGCCTACAATGAGCAGTTCTTC.

V usage is TRBV7-8 and J usage is TRBJ2-4; tentative D call: TRBD1 (6 bases). CDR3 length: 15 amino acids. With 2 bases removed from V and 4 bases from J, the gap between germline ends came to 12 bases. CDR1 SGHVS and CDR2 FQNEAQ come from the germline V gene. CDR3 sequence reads: CASSLSRTVKNIQYF. The CDR3 DNA follows: TGTGCCAGCAGCTTATCGCGGACAGTAAAAAACATTCAGTACTTC.

The V and J genes are TRBV11-3 and TRBJ2-5, with 9 bases matching TRBD1. V shed 5 bases and J 2 bases; nucleotides not matched to a gene: 3. The CDR3 is 14 amino acids. The germline V gene has CDR1 SGHNT and CDR2 YENEEA. CDR3 sequence reads: CASSTGGLQETQYF. CDR3 sequence (DNA): TGTGCCAGCAGCACAGGGGGCTTACAAGAGACCCAGTACTTC.

This chain links TRBV6-5 with TRBJ1-4, with TRBD1 identical over 7 bases. Germline assignment: CDR1 MNHEY and CDR2 SVGAGI. There are 15 residues in the CDR3. V shed 4 bases, J shed 8 bases, and the junction held 10 bases outside the gene matches. CDR3 coding DNA: TGTGCCAGCAGTTTTTCAGGGGGAGGTAACGAAAAACTGTTTTTT. Residues: CASSFSGGGNEKLFF.

The rearrangement joins TRBV5-1 to TRBJ2-7, with 11 bases identical to TRBD1. CDR1 is SGHRS and CDR2 is YFSETQ in the germline V gene. Losses at the gene ends were 4 bases for V and 0 bases for J; bases not matched to a gene: 6. The CDR3 is made up of 16 amino acids. CDR3 amino acids: CASSAGQGVGSYEQYF. The CDR3 region has the DNA TGCGCCAGCAGCGCGGGACAGGGGGTAGGCTCCTACGAGCAGTACTTC. The complete variable domain, with remaining parts taken from reference TRBV5-1 and TRBJ2-7, reads KAGVTQTPRYLIKTRGQQVTLSCSPISGHRSVSWYQQTPGQGLQFLFEYFSETQRNKGNFPGRFSGRQFSNSRSEMNVSTLELGDSALYLCASSAGQGVGSYEQYFGPGTRLTVT.

This clone has more than one count but fewer than ten. This chain uses TRBV6-4 with TRBJ1-2, with D possibly TRBD1 on 5 matching bases. Germline V gene data show CDR1 as MRHNA and CDR2 as SNTAGT. V lost 11 bases, J lost 8 bases, and 21 bases lay in between. This CDR3 region has 13 residues. CDR3 loop: CAARDGGLGGYTF. DNA for the CDR3: TGTGCCGCCCGGGACGGCGGACTAGGGGGCTACACCTTC.

This clone was seen a handful of times. The DNA of the CDR3 is TGTGCCAGCAGCTTGGTAGTTGGAGGACCCTACGAGCAGTACTTC. The encoded protein is CASSLVVGGPYEQYF. The J gene is TRBJ2-7, the V gene TRBV5-5; tentatively, D is TRBD2 (5 bases). This CDR3 contains 15 residues. Germline-derived CDR1 and CDR2 are SGHKS and YYEKEE (reference sequence). The V end lost 0 bases, the J end lost 2 bases, and 12 bases lay between the germline ends.